Each of the 19 T cell receptor beta chains below was sequenced from the same sample in a study of cytotoxic CD8 clonotypes in ibrutinib-treated CLL. Clones were read by immunoSEQ multiplex PCR, and TCRdb kept only the in-frame ones, dropping some. The repertoire holds approximately 320,000 clones, with 67% as singletons. Sequences were derived from PBMCs, sampled after 36 months of ibrutinib treatment. All receptors come from a human donor with chronic lymphocytic leukemia.

J is TRBJ1-5 and V is TRBV19; D gene unclear. The CDR3 contains 15 residues. In germline, CDR1 is LNHDA, CDR2 SQIVND (reference sequence). Trimming took 7 bases from V and 1 from J, leaving 14 bases between them. CDR3 nucleotides: TGTGCCAGTACCCCTAGGTCTATGAGCAATCAGCCCCAGCATTTT. Its protein product is CASTPRSMSNQPQHF.

This chain uses TRBV5-1 with TRBJ2-5, with D possibly being TRBD1 (6 bases). Trimming pared 0 bases from V and 2 bases from J, leaving 11 bases between. CDR3 length equals 15 residues. Per the germline V gene, CDR1 is SGHRS and CDR2 is YFSETQ. CDR3: CASSLAGRGQETQYF. CDR3 DNA sequence: TGCGCCAGCAGCTTGGCGGGCAGGGGACAAGAGACCCAGTACTTC.

CDR3: CASSLTGGQPLHF. The CDR3, as DNA: TGTGCCAGCAGCTTGACAGGGGGCCAGCCCCTCCACTTT. The rearrangement links TRBV7-3 to TRBJ1-6, with TRBD1 matching 10 bases. The CDR3 spans 13 residues. Trimming removed 3 bases from V and 13 bases from J; junction bases left unmatched: 3. In germline, CDR1 is SGHTA, CDR2 FQGTGA.

The rearrangement links TRBV11-1 to TRBJ2-1, with D perhaps given as TRBD1 or TRBD2 (5 bases each). V lost 5 bases, J lost 16 bases, and 27 bases lay in between. Germline V CDR1 and CDR2: SGHAT, FQDESV (reference sequence). This CDR3 region has 15 residues. The chain's CDR3 is CASSGKSVLGPRPFF. Here the CDR3 DNA reads TGTGCCAGCAGCGGTAAGTCGGTGTTGGGACCCCGACCTTTCTTC. Using reference TRBV11-1 and TRBJ2-1 for the parts outside the CDR3, the full variable domain is EAEVAQSPRYKITEKSQAVAFWCDPISGHATLYWYRQILGQGPELLVQFQDESVVDDSQLPKDRFSAERLKGVDSTLKIQPAELGDSAMYLCASSGKSVLGPRPFFGPGTRLTVL.

This chain links TRBV13 with TRBJ2-6, with 12 bases matching TRBD1. V lost 1 base, J lost 4 bases, and 5 bases stayed unmatched. Germline V CDR1 and CDR2: PRHDT, FYEKMQ (reference sequence). CDR3 length: 18 residues. CDR3 amino acids: CASSLAVGQGAGANVLTF. Written as DNA, the CDR3 is TGTGCCAGCAGCTTAGCGGTGGGACAGGGGGCAGGGGCCAACGTCCTGACTTTC.

This clone has more than one count but fewer than ten. This chain joins TRBV4-2 and TRBJ2-7; 11 nucleotides match TRBD2. This CDR3 has 15 amino acids. With V trimmed by 0 bases and J by 6 bases, 4 bases remained unmatched. CDR1 and CDR2 (germline): LGHNA, YNFKEQ. CDR3 nucleotide sequence: TGTGCCAGCAGCCAAGATGGGCTAGCGGGGGGCGAGCAGTACTTC. Its protein is CASSQDGLAGGEQYF.

To note about this clone: The identical CDR3 is also encoded by other nucleotide sequences in the sample. The chain combines TRBV29-1 with TRBJ2-1, with D hard to call. The CDR3 is 10 amino acids. Germline V lookup: CDR1 SQVTM, CDR2 ANQGSEA. V lost 4 bases and J lost 4, with 2 bases in between. The CDR3 DNA sequence: TGCAGCGTTGGTTACAATGAGCAGTTCTTC. This translates into CSVGYNEQFF.

V gene TRBV6-1 combines with J gene TRBJ1-2; D possibly corresponds to TRBD1 (6 bases). In germline, CDR1 is MNHNS, CDR2 SASEGT. The germline V and J ends were trimmed by 5 bases and 7 bases, with 11 bases remaining between them. This CDR3 spans 12 amino acids. This CDR3 reads CASSNRESGYTF. As DNA, the CDR3 is TGTGCCAGCAGTAACAGGGAATCTGGCTACACCTTC.

The genes are TRBV5-4 and TRBJ2-1; 8 bases are shared with TRBD2. Germline V gene data show CDR1 as SGHNT and CDR2 as YYREEE (reference sequence). With 4 bases clipped from V and 3 bases from J, the junction kept 6 bases outside the gene matches. The CDR3 consists of 15 residues. CDR3 sequence (DNA): TGTGCCAGCAGCACCACTAGCGGTAACTACAATGAGCAGTTCTTC. The encoded protein is CASSTTSGNYNEQFF.

This clone was seen only a few times. The chain is built from TRBV5-1 and TRBJ2-5, with TRBD2 identical over 11 bases. The CDR3 consists of 18 residues. The V and J ends lost 2 bases and 4 bases, in that order; junction bases with no gene match: 13. The V gene's germline CDR1 is SGHRS and CDR2 YFSETQ. The CDR3 nucleotides read TGCGCCAGCAGCTTTCCCCGGGCTAGCGGGGGGCCGATAGAGACCCAGTACTTC. Protein sequence: CASSFPRASGGPIETQYF. The full variable domain, its missing parts supplied by reference TRBV5-1 and TRBJ2-5, is KAGVTQTPRYLIKTRGQQVTLSCSPISGHRSVSWYQQTPGQGLQFLFEYFSETQRNKGNFPGRFSGRQFSNSRSEMNVSTLELGDSALYLCASSFPRASGGPIETQYFGPGTRLLVL.

CDR3 sequence reads: CASSQGQGVDYGYTF. The CDR3 nucleotides are TGCGCCAGCAGCCAAGGGCAGGGGGTTGACTATGGCTACACCTTC. The V gene is TRBV4-1, the J gene TRBJ1-2, with 7 bases that match TRBD1. This CDR3 comprises 15 residues. V lost 1 base to trimming and J lost 3 bases; unmatched junction nucleotides: 5. In germline, CDR1 is MGHRA, CDR2 YSYEKL.

This rearrangement joins TRBV7-3 to TRBJ2-3, with 10 bases matching TRBD1. Germline trimming cut 5 bases from V and 2 bases from J; bases unmatched to any gene: 4. Germline lookup yields CDR1 SGHTA and CDR2 FQGTGA. This CDR3 spans 15 amino acids. This CDR3 reads CASSHGQGVTDTQYF. In DNA form, the CDR3 reads TGTGCCAGCAGCCACGGACAGGGGGTCACAGATACGCAGTATTTT. Full variable domain (remainder filled in from reference TRBV7-3 and TRBJ2-3): GAGVSQTPSNKVTEKGKYVELRCDPISGHTALYWYRQSLGQGPEFLIYFQGTGAADDSGLPNDRFFAVRPEGSVSTLKIQRTERGDSAVYLCASSHGQGVTDTQYFGPGTRLTVL.

The V call is TRBV19, the J call TRBJ2-5; 7 positions match TRBD1. J gave up 1 base and V 7 bases, and 3 bases lay outside the gene matches. This CDR3 has 13 amino acids. Germline V gene data show CDR1 as LNHDA and CDR2 as SQIVND (reference sequence). CDR3 sequence: CASTTGAQETQYF. CDR3 coding DNA: TGTGCCAGTACCACAGGGGCCCAAGAGACCCAGTACTTC.

The V gene is TRBV4-1, the J gene TRBJ2-5, with a tentative D call TRBD2 (6 bases). Germline CDR1 is MGHRA and CDR2 is YSYEKL. V dropped 0 bases and J dropped 6 bases, with 17 bases sitting between them. CDR3 size: 16 residues. This chain's CDR3 is CASSQEMGGVAKTQYF. Written as DNA, the CDR3 is TGCGCCAGCAGCCAAGAGATGGGCGGGGTAGCAAAGACCCAGTACTTC.

V and J are TRBV5-6 and TRBJ2-5, with TRBD2 matching over 8 bases. The CDR3 runs to 14 residues. V lost 1 base and J lost 4; bases outside the gene matches: 3. CDR1 SGHDT and CDR2 YYEEEE come from the germline V gene. CDR3 loop: CASSLSGGPETQYF. CDR3 sequence (DNA): TGTGCCAGCAGCTTGAGCGGGGGACCAGAGACCCAGTACTTC.

This clone occurred a few times. The genes are TRBV7-3 and TRBJ2-2, with TRBD2 identical over 9 bases. J lost 3 bases, V lost 1 base, and 6 bases had no gene match. The germline V gene encodes CDR1 SGHTA and CDR2 FQGTGA. The CDR3 runs 17 residues. CDR3 region: CASSLMGLAGDTGELFF. CDR3 DNA: TGTGCCAGCAGCTTAATGGGACTAGCAGGAGACACCGGGGAGCTGTTTTTT.

The rearrangement links TRBV6-5 to TRBJ2-7; perhaps D is TRBD1 or TRBD2 (6 bases each). The CDR3 sequence is 15 residues long. CDR1 and CDR2 (germline): MNHEY, SVGAGI. V was clipped by 11 bases and J by 1 base, with 21 bases between them. CDR3 coding DNA: TGTGCCTCCAATCACGGGGGCGTAGGTTCCTACGAGCAGTACTTC. It translates to CASNHGGVGSYEQYF.

J is TRBJ2-7 and V is TRBV29-1; D might be TRBD1 (5 bases). Germline V CDR1 and CDR2: SQVTM, ANQGSEA. V dropped 3 bases and J dropped 2 bases, with 8 bases sitting between them. CDR3 length: 12 residues. This CDR3 is CSVESRAYEQYF. The DNA of the CDR3 is TGCAGCGTTGAGTCCAGGGCCTACGAGCAGTACTTC.

This clone was found a few times. A read error may produce the germline difference seen at one junction end. This chain links TRBV27 with TRBJ2-3, with TRBD1 matching 7 bases. This CDR3 has 14 residues. Germline V gives CDR1 MNHEY, CDR2 SMNVEV (reference sequence). CDR3 nucleotide sequence: TGTGCCAGCAGTTTAACCCCCATGGGACAGTTTATTCAGTTT. Translating gives CASSLTPMGQFIQF.